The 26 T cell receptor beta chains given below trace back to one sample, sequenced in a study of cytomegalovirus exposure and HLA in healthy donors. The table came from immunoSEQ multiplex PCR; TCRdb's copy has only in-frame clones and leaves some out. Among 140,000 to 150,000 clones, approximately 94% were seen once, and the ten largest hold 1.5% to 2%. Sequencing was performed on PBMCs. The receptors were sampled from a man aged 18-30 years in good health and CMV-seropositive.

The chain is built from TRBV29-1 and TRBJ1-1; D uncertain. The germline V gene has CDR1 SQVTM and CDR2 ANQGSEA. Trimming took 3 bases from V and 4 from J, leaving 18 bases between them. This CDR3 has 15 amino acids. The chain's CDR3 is CSVDVREAGVTEAFF. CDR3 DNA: TGCAGCGTTGATGTGAGGGAAGCGGGAGTCACTGAAGCTTTCTTT.

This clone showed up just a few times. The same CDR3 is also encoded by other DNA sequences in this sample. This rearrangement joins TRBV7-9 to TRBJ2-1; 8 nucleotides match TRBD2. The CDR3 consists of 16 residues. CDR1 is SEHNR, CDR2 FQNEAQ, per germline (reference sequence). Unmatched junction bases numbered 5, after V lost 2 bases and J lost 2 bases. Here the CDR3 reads CASSLSLAGTYNEQFF. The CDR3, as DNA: TGTGCCAGCAGCTTAAGCCTAGCGGGCACCTACAATGAGCAGTTCTTC.

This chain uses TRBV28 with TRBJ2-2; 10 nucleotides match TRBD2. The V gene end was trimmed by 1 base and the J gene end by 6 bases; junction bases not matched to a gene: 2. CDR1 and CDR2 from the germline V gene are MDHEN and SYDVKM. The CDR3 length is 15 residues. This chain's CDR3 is CASSLSLAGAGELFF. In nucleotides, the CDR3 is TGTGCCAGCAGTTTATCGCTAGCGGGAGCCGGGGAGCTGTTTTTT.

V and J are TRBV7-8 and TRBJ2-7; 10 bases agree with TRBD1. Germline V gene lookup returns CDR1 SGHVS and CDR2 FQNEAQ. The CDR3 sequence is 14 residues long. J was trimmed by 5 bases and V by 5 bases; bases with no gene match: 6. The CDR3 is CASSGGQGRHEQYF. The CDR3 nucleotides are TGTGCCAGCAGCGGGGGACAGGGGAGACACGAGCAGTACTTC.

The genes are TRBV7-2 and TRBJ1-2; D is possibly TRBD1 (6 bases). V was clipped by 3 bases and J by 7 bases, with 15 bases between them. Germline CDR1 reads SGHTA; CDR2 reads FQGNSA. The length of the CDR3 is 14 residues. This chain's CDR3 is CASSLAGGGPGYTF. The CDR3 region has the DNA TGTGCCAGCAGCTTGGCCGGCGGGGGCCCTGGCTACACCTTC.

The CDR3 sequence: CASSQRAGAMQETQYF. In DNA form, the CDR3 reads TGTGCCAGCAGTCAAAGAGCGGGAGCGATGCAAGAGACCCAGTACTTC. V usage is TRBV5-4 and J usage is TRBJ2-5, with 8 bases aligning to TRBD2. Germline assignment: CDR1 SGHNT and CDR2 YYREEE (reference sequence). This CDR3 region has 16 residues. With V trimmed by 5 bases and J by 2 bases, 11 bases remained unmatched.

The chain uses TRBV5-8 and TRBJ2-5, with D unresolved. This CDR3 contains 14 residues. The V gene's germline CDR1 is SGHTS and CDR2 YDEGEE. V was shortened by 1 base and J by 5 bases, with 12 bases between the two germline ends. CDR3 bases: TGTGCCAGCAGCTTGCAGGCCCTGGTGGAGACCCAGTACTTC. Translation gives CASSLQALVETQYF.

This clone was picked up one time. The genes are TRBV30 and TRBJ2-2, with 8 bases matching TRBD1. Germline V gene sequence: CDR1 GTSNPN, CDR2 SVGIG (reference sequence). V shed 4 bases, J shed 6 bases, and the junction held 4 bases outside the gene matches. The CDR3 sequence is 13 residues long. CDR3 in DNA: TGTGCCTGGAAGGGACAGGAGCCCGGGGAGCTGTTTTTT. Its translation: CAWKGQEPGELFF. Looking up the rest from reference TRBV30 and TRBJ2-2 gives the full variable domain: SQTIHQWPATLVQPVGSPLSLECTVEGTSNPNLYWYRQAAGRGLQLLFYSVGIGQISSEVPQNLSASRPQDRQFILSSKKLLLSDSGFYLCAWKGQEPGELFFGEGSRLTVL.

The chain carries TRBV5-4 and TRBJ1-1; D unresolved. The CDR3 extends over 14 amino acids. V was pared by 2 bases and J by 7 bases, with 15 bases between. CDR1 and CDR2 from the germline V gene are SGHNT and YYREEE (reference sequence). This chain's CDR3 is CASSFQGLGGEAFF. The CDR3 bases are TGTGCCAGCAGCTTCCAAGGACTCGGAGGTGAAGCTTTCTTT.

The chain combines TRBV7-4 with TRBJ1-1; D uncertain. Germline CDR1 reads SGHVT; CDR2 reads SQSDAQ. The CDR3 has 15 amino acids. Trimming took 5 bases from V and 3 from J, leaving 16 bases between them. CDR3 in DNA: TGTGCCAGCAGCCCCATTGAGGACGGGGACACTGAAGCTTTCTTT. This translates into CASSPIEDGDTEAFF.

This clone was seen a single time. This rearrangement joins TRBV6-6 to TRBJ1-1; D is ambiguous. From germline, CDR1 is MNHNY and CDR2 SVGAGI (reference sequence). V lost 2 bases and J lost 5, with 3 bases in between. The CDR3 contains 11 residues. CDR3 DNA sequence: TGTGCCAGCAGTTACGTAACTGAAGCTTTCTTT. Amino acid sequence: CASSYVTEAFF.

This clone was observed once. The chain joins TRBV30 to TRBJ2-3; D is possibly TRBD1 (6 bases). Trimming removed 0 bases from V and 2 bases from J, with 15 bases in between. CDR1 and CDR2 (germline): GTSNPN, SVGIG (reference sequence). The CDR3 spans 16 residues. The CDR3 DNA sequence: TGTGCCTGGAGTGTACAGGGAAGGATCTTCACAGATACGCAGTATTTT. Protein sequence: CAWSVQGRIFTDTQYF.

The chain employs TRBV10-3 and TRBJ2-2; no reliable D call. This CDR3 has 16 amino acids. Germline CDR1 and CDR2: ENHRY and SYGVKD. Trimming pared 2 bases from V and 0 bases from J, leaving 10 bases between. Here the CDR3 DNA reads TGTGCCATCAGTGAGCTAAGCCTCGCGAACACCGGGGAGCTGTTTTTT. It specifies CAISELSLANTGELFF.

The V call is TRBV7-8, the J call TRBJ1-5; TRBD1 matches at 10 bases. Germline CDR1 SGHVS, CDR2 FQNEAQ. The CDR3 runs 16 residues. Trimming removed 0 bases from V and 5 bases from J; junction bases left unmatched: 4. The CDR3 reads CASSLATGGVDQPQHF. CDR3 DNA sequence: TGTGCCAGCAGCTTAGCGACAGGGGGCGTCGATCAGCCCCAGCATTTT.

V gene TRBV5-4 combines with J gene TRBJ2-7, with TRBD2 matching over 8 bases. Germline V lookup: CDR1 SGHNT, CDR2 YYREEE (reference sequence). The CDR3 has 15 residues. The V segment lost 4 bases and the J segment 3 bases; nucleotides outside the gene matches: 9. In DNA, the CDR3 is TGTGCCAGCAGCCCAGGCGGGACTAGTAACTACGAGCAGTACTTC. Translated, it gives CASSPGGTSNYEQYF. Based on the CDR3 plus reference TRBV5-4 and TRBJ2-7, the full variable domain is ETGVTQSPTHLIKTRGQQVTLRCSSQSGHNTVSWYQQALGQGPQFIFQYYREEENGRGNFPPRFSGLQFPNYSSELNVNALELDDSALYLCASSPGGTSNYEQYFGPGTRLTVT.

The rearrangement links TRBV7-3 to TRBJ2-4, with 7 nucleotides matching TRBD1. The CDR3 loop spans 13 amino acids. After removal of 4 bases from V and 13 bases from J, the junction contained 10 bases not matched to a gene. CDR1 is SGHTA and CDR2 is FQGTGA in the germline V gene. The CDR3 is CASSSTSGTEQYF. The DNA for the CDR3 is TGTGCCAGCAGCTCCACCTCCGGGACAGAACAGTACTTC.

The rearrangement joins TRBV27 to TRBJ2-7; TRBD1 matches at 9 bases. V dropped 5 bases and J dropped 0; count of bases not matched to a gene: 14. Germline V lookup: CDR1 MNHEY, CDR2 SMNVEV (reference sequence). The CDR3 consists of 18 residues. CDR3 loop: CASSPEPGQGFDSYEQYF. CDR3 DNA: TGTGCCAGCAGTCCGGAACCGGGACAGGGTTTCGACTCCTACGAGCAGTACTTC.

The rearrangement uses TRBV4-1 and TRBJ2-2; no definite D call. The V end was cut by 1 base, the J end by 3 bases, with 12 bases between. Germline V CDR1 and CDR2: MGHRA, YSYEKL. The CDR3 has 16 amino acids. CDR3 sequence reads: CASSQAFLRDTGELFF. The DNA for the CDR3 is TGCGCCAGCAGCCAAGCATTCCTTCGGGACACCGGGGAGCTGTTTTTT.

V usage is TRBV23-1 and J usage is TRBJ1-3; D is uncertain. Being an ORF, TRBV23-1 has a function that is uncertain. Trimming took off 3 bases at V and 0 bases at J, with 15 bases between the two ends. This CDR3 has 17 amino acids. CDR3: CASSQLLFCYSGNTIYF. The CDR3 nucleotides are TGCGCCAGCAGTCAGCTCCTGTTTTGCTACTCTGGAAACACCATATATTTT.

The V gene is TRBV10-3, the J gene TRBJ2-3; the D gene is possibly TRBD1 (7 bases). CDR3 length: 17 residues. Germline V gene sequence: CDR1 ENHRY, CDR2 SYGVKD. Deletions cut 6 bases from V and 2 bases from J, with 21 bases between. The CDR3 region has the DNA TGTGCCATCAGCACTACATTCCCAGGGGGGAACACAGATACGCAGTATTTT. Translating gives CAISTTFPGGNTDTQYF.

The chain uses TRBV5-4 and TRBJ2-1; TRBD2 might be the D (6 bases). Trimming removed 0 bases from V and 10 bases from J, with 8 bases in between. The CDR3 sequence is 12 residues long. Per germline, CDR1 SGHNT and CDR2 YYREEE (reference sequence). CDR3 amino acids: CASSLAGDEQFF. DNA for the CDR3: TGTGCCAGCAGCTTGGCGGGAGACGAGCAGTTCTTC.

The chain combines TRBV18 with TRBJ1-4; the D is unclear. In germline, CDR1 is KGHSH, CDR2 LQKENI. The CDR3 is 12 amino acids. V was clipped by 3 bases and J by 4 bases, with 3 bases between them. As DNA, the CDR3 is TGTGCCAGCTCACCCTATAATGAAAAACTGTTTTTT. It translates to CASSPYNEKLFF.

The CDR3 DNA reads TGTGCCAGCAGCTCCGGGACAGGGGGATCTGATACGCAGTATTTT. As protein: CASSSGTGGSDTQYF. The chain combines TRBV7-3 with TRBJ2-3; TRBD1 agrees at 11 bases. Trimming cost V 4 bases and J 6 bases; bases outside gene matches: 6. The CDR3 extends over 15 amino acids. Germline CDR1 SGHTA, CDR2 FQGTGA.

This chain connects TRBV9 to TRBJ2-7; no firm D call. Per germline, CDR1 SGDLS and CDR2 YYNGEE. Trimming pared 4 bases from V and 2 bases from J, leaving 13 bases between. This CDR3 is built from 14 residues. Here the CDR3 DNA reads TGTGCCAGCAGCCCCCGGGTAGAGGCCTACGAGCAGTACTTC. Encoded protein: CASSPRVEAYEQYF. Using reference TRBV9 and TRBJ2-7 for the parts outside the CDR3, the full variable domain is DSGVTQTPKHLITATGQRVTLRCSPRSGDLSVYWYQQSLDQGLQFLIQYYNGEERAKGNILERFSAQQFPDLHSELNLSSLELGDSALYFCASSPRVEAYEQYFGPGTRLTVT.

The chain's CDR3 is CASSRSGNNEQFF. The CDR3 coding sequence is TGTGCCAGCAGCCGTAGCGGGAACAATGAGCAGTTCTTC. The chain combines TRBV6-5 with TRBJ2-1; 8 nucleotides align to TRBD2. The V segment lost 6 bases and the J segment 5 bases; nucleotides outside the gene matches: 3. The CDR3 has 13 residues. Per the germline V gene, CDR1 is MNHEY and CDR2 is SVGAGI.

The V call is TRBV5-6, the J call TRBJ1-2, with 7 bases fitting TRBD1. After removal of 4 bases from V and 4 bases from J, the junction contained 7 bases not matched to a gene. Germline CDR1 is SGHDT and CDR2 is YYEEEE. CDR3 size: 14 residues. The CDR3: CASSVIAGGYGYTF. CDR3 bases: TGTGCCAGCAGCGTGATTGCAGGGGGCTATGGCTACACCTTC.